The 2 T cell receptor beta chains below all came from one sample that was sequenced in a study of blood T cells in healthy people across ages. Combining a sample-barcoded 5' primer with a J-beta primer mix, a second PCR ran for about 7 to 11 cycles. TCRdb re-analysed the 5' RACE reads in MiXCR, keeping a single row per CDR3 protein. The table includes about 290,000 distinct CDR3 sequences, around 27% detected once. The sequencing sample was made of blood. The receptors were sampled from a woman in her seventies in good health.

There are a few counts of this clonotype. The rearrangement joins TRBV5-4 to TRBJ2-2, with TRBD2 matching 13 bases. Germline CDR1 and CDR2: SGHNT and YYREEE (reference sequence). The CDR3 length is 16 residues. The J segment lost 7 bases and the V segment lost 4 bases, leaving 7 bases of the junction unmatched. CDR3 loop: CASSAGTSGKNGELFF. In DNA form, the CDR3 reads TGTGCCAGCAGCGCCGGGACTAGCGGGAAGAACGGGGAGCTGTTTTTT. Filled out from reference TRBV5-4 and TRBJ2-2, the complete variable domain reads ETGVTQSPTHLIKTRGQQVTLRCSSQSGHNTVSWYQQALGQGPQFIFQYYREEENGRGNFPPRFSGLQFPNYSSELNVNALELDDSALYLCASSAGTSGKNGELFFGEGSRLTVL.

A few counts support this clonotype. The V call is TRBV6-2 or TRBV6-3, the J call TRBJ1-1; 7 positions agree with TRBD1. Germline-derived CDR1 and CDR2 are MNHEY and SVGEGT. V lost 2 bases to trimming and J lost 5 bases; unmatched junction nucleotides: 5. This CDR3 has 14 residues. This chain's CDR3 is CASSYLDRVTEAFF. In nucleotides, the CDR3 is TGTGCCAGCAGTTACCTTGACAGGGTAACTGAAGCTTTCTTT.